What follows are 15 T cell receptor beta chains derived from one specimen sequenced in a study of neurological immune-mediated disorders. Regarding time point: longitudinal time-point 3. TCRdb passed the 5' RACE reads through MiXCR, listing each CDR3 protein once. In the table there are roughly 45,000 distinct CDR3 sequences, about 13% of which are singletons. Sequencing used PBMCs. The origin of the receptors is a young man in good health.

This clonotype was counted a single time. A much larger clonotype is one base distant, so this may be a read error. This sequence joins TRBV14 and TRBJ1-5; TRBD1 is a possible D gene (5 bases). This CDR3 region has 15 residues. CDR1 and CDR2 (germline): SGHDN, FVKESK. CDR3 bases: TGTGCCAGCAGCCACAGGGAGGCCCCCAATCACCCCCAGCATTTT. It encodes CASSHREAPNHPQHF.

This rearrangement joins TRBV3-1 to TRBJ2-1; D uncertain. The ends were cut back, 5 bases at V and 3 bases at J, with 5 bases in the middle. The germline V gene has CDR1 LGHDT and CDR2 YNNKEL (reference sequence). This CDR3 is 12 amino acids long. CDR3 in amino acids: CASSYLYNEQFF. The CDR3 DNA sequence: TGTGCCAGCAGCTACCTCTACAATGAGCAGTTCTTC.

This clonotype was observed a few times. V gene TRBV7-9 combines with J gene TRBJ2-7; 11 bases are shared with TRBD2. The length of the CDR3 is 15 residues. Unmatched junction bases numbered 9, after V lost 10 bases and J lost 1 base. In germline, CDR1 is SEHNR, CDR2 FQNEAQ (reference sequence). In DNA, the CDR3 is TGTGCCACCTACAGTGGGACTAGCGGTTCCTACGAGCAGTACTTC. It encodes CATYSGTSGSYEQYF.

This clonotype was seen a handful of times. CDR3 bases: TGTGCCAGCAGCTCGGGACTGGGATTCCAAGAGACCCAGTACTTC. It yields the protein CASSSGLGFQETQYF. This chain joins TRBV6-6 and TRBJ2-5; a weak D match, TRBD2 (6 bases). The germline CDR1 and CDR2 sequences are MNHNY and SVGAGI (reference sequence). The CDR3 consists of 15 residues. V was pared by 6 bases and J by 1 base, with 15 bases between.

This clonotype was counted ten times or more. The chain has TRBV7-2 and TRBJ1-2; no reliable D call. Germline V gene data show CDR1 as SGHTA and CDR2 as FQGNSA. The CDR3 covers 14 residues. V lost 3 bases and J lost 0, with 8 bases in between. CDR3 sequence reads: CASSFSGTNYGYTF. The CDR3 DNA sequence: TGTGCCAGCAGCTTTTCGGGGACTAACTATGGCTACACCTTC.

V usage is TRBV19 and J usage is TRBJ2-1; 9 bases are shared with TRBD2. V lost 3 bases, J lost 7 bases, and 7 bases stayed unmatched. This CDR3 contains 15 residues. The germline gives CDR1 LNHDA, CDR2 SQIVND (reference sequence). CDR3 protein: CASSIASGNWNEQFF. The CDR3 nucleotides are TGTGCCAGTAGTATCGCTAGCGGGAATTGGAATGAGCAGTTCTTC.

The sample holds many counts of this clonotype. The CDR3 sequence is CASSLDRSRGPTGELFF. The CDR3 DNA reads TGTGCCAGCAGCTTAGACAGGTCTCGCGGCCCCACCGGGGAGCTGTTTTTT. The V gene is TRBV7-6, the J gene TRBJ2-2, with D tentatively TRBD1 (5 bases). The CDR3 totals 17 residues. Trimming pared 1 base from V and 4 bases from J, leaving 16 bases between. From germline, CDR1 is SGHVS and CDR2 FNYEAQ.

This clonotype was counted many times. The gene calls are TRBV20-1 and TRBJ2-3; D is uncertain. In germline, CDR1 is DFQATT, CDR2 SNEGSKA (reference sequence). V dropped 0 bases and J dropped 0 bases, with 13 bases sitting between them. This CDR3 has 16 amino acids. The CDR3 sequence: CSARDRISVSTDTQYF. The CDR3 nucleotides read TGCAGTGCTAGAGATAGGATTTCTGTAAGCACAGATACGCAGTATTTT.

This clonotype occurred many times. The chain links TRBV5-5 to TRBJ2-7, with unresolved D. The V gene lost 2 bases and the J gene lost 6 bases, with 12 bases spanning the gap. Germline V CDR1 and CDR2: SGHKS, YYEKEE (reference sequence). CDR3 length: 13 residues. CDR3 region: CASSFKAFGEQYF. CDR3 nucleotide sequence: TGTGCCAGCAGCTTCAAAGCGTTCGGCGAGCAGTACTTC.

This clonotype was counted ten times or more. The chain uses TRBV27 and TRBJ2-7; a possible D gene is TRBD1 (6 bases). The V gene lost 3 bases and the J gene lost 0 bases, with 12 bases spanning the gap. Germline-derived CDR1 and CDR2 are MNHEY and SMNVEV (reference sequence). The CDR3 is 15 amino acids. The CDR3 DNA follows: TGTGCCAGCAGTTTCTCGACAGGCCACTCCTACGAGCAGTACTTC. It yields the protein CASSFSTGHSYEQYF.

This clonotype showed up just a few times. This sequence joins TRBV2 and TRBJ1-4; 7 bases are a match to TRBD1. This CDR3 has 14 residues. CDR1 and CDR2 (germline): SNHLY, FYNNEI. V shed 7 bases and J 5 bases; nucleotides not matched to a gene: 7. The CDR3 DNA sequence: TGTGCCAGCATAGGGACAGCTTCCAATGAAAAACTGTTTTTT. This gives the protein CASIGTASNEKLFF.

Only a few counts were recorded for this clonotype. The genes are TRBV30 and TRBJ2-2; either TRBD1 or TRBD2 may supply D (5 bases each). Germline CDR1 and CDR2: GTSNPN and SVGIG (reference sequence). Between the trimmed V and J ends, which lost 4 bases and 7 bases, there was a span of 19 bases. CDR3 length: 15 amino acids. The CDR3 region is CAWNDSPGEIGELFF. The DNA for the CDR3 is TGTGCCTGGAATGACAGCCCTGGGGAGATCGGGGAGCTGTTTTTT.

This clonotype was observed many times. The J gene is TRBJ1-4, the V gene TRBV7-8; no definite D call. With 2 bases removed from V and 7 bases from J, the gap between germline ends came to 11 bases. Germline CDR1 is SGHVS and CDR2 is FQNEAQ. CDR3 length equals 14 residues. The CDR3 DNA reads TGTGCCAGCAGCTTACTCCGGGCGGGTGAAAAACTGTTTTTT. Encoded protein: CASSLLRAGEKLFF.

This clonotype was observed many times. The CDR3 DNA sequence: TGCAGTGCCCTAGATAGCGGGAGGTGGAACGAGCAGTACTTC. It translates to CSALDSGRWNEQYF. The chain couples TRBV20-1 to TRBJ2-7; 10 nucleotides line up with TRBD2. J lost 5 bases, V lost 6 bases, and 10 bases had no gene match. This CDR3 region has 14 residues. CDR1 DFQATT and CDR2 SNEGSKA come from the germline V gene (reference sequence).

V and J are TRBV28 and TRBJ2-1; tentative D call: TRBD1 (6 bases). The CDR3 has 16 amino acids. V was trimmed by 6 bases and J by 7 bases, leaving 22 bases between them. Germline CDR1 reads MDHEN; CDR2 reads SYDVKM. CDR3 in DNA: TGTGCCAGCAGCTGTCCCCCGGGACATGGATCAAATGAGCAGTTCTTC. It encodes CASSCPPGHGSNEQFF.